This T cell receptor (beta chain) was sequenced during a study of cytomegalovirus exposure and HLA in healthy donors. Notes on the study in general: Per published accounts, TCR beta sequences correctly predicted the HLA-A and HLA-B alleles of most subjects.

The PCR had 60 Vbeta and 13 Jbeta primers. Measured with immunoSEQ multiplex PCR; TCRdb has only the in-frame clones, and not every one. In total, the table holds fewer than 100,000 clones. As for this clone: Its antigen is still unknown.

Germline-derived CDR1 and CDR2 are SGHKS and YYEKEE (reference sequence). CDR3 length equals 15 residues. Trimming removed 2 bases from V and 1 base from J, with 11 bases in between. This receptor was obtained from a man younger than 30 in good health and CMV-seropositive. Source material: PBMCs. The rearrangement links TRBV5-5 to TRBJ2-3; D is possibly TRBD1 (6 bases). The CDR3 DNA follows: TGTGCCAGCAGCTTACAGGGTTGGGGCACAGATACGCAGTATTTT. Residues: CASSLQGWGTDTQYF.